What follows are 5 T cell receptor beta chains derived from one specimen sequenced in a study of T cell repertoires in cytomegalovirus infection. Each CDR3 protein gets one entry after TCRdb re-called the reads with MiXCR. The sample has about 350,000 distinct CDR3 sequences, approximately 30% seen once. No antigen has been assigned to these receptors. The sequenced sample was cultured PBMCs, obtained from culture after CMV antigen stimulation. Receptors were obtained from a human donor in good health (CMV status not recorded). Some clones in this sample may be carry-over from other donors' samples.

This chain connects TRBV20-1 to TRBJ2-7, with 7 nucleotides matching TRBD1. CDR3 length: 13 residues. Germline CDR1 reads DFQATT; CDR2 reads SNEGSKA (reference sequence). Germline trimming cut 3 bases from V and 4 bases from J; bases unmatched to any gene: 6. The CDR3 sequence: CSASSTGSYEQYF. The CDR3 nucleotides are TGCAGTGCTAGTTCGACAGGGTCATACGAGCAGTACTTC.

This clonotype showed up just a few times. The chain combines TRBV11-3 with TRBJ2-2; no clear D. V was clipped by 3 bases and J by 2 bases, with 4 bases between them. The V gene's germline CDR1 is SGHNT and CDR2 YENEEA. CDR3 length: 13 amino acids. DNA of the CDR3: TGTGCCAGCAGCTTTCTAAACACCGGGGAGCTGTTTTTT. It codes for CASSFLNTGELFF. The variable domain in full, with the rest retrieved from reference TRBV11-3 and TRBJ2-2, is EAGVVQSPRYKIIEKKQPVAFWCNPISGHNTLYWYLQNLGQGPELLIRYENEEAVDDSQLPKDRFSAERLKGVDSTLKIQPAELGDSAVYLCASSFLNTGELFFGEGSRLTVL.

V and J are TRBV4-1 and TRBJ2-3, with 8 positions matching TRBD2. Trimming at V came to 1 base and at J to 0 bases, leaving 12 bases not matched to a gene. Germline V gives CDR1 MGHRA, CDR2 YSYEKL. This CDR3 is 19 amino acids long. CDR3 DNA: TGCGCCAGCAGCCAAGCCGGACTAAGCGGGAGCCTTAGCACAGATACGCAGTATTTT. Protein product: CASSQAGLSGSLSTDTQYF.

This clonotype turned up a few times. The rearrangement links TRBV27 to TRBJ1-2; no definite D call. Trimming removed 3 bases at V and 1 base at J, with 18 bases between. There are 17 residues in the CDR3. The V gene's germline CDR1 is MNHEY and CDR2 SMNVEV (reference sequence). The CDR3 DNA sequence: TGTGCCAGCAGTTTGGCTCAGGTCGGCTCCGTTAACTATGGCTACACCTTC. This encodes CASSLAQVGSVNYGYTF.

This clonotype was seen only a few times. The chain uses TRBV7-8 and TRBJ2-5, with 7 nucleotides matching TRBD2. Germline CDR1 reads SGHVS; CDR2 reads FQNEAQ. This CDR3 has 13 residues. Germline trimming cut 8 bases from V and 3 bases from J; bases unmatched to any gene: 6. The CDR3 nucleotides read TGTGCCAGCCGAGGGAGGGAGGAAGAGACCCAGTACTTC. Its translation: CASRGREEETQYF.